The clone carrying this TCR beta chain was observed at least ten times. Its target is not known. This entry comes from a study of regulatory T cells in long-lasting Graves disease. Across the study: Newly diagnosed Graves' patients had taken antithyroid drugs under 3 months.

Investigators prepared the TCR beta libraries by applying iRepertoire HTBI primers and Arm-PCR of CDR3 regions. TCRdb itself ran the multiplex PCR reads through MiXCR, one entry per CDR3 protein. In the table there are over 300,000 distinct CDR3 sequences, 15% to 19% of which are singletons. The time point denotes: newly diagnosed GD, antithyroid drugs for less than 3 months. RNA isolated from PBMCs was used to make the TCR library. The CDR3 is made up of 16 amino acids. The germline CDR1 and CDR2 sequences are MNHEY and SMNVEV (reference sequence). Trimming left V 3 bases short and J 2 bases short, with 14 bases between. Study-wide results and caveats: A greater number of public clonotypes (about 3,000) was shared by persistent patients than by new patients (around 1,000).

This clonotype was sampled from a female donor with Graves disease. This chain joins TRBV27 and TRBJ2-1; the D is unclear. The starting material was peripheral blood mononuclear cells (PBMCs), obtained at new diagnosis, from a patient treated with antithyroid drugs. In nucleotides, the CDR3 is TGTGCCAGCAGTTTCTTTTCGGGTGTAACCTACAATGAGCAGTTCTTC. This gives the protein CASSFFSGVTYNEQFF.